The clone carrying this T cell receptor (beta chain) showed up just a few times. The CDR3 is 13 residues long. CDR1 and CDR2 from the germline V gene are DFQATT and SNEGSKA (reference sequence). Trimming took off 1 base at V and 6 bases at J, with 12 bases between the two ends. The record originates from a study of T-cell reconstitution after alpha-beta-depleted transplantation in children. Unique molecular identifiers featured in how the TCRbeta library was prepared. TCRdb re-called the PCR reads through MiXCR, storing one row per CDR3 protein. Of 100,000 or so distinct CDR3 sequences detected, roughly a sixth appear once; the ten largest clones hold 20%.

V usage is TRBV20-1 and J usage is TRBJ2-5; D not resolved. The sample consisted of PBMCs, mostly from graft donor cells, taken 180 days after TCRalphabeta/CD19-depleted stem cell transplant. This clonotype was obtained from a male patient under 10 years old who had a stem cell transplant for acute lymphoblastic leukemia, so the T cells may come from the graft donor. The DNA of the CDR3 is TGCAGTGCTAGAGCGGGCGCGCGGCAGACCCAGTACTTC. Amino acids: CSARAGARQTQYF.